This TCR beta chain was documented in a study of OX40 agonist ivuxolimab in advanced cancers. Across the study: The patients' treatment was ivuxolimab, an agonistic anti-OX40 (CD134) antibody. Cancers in dose escalation were hepatocellular, melanoma, renal cell and head and neck.

Profiling relied on immunoSEQ multiplex PCR, and the TCRdb table lists in-frame clones only, not all of them. The sample holds over 60,000 clones, roughly 84% seen once. CDR1 and CDR2 from the germline V gene are LNHDA and SQIVND (reference sequence). The CDR3 extends over 18 amino acids. Trimming stripped 0 bases from V and 0 bases from J, with 15 bases between. Sequencing used CD4+ or CD8+ T cells sorted from blood, obtained in a trial of the OX40 agonist ivuxolimab. The clonotype was recovered from an adult with an advanced solid tumor such as melanoma, head and neck, liver or kidney cancer. The chain has TRBV19 and TRBJ2-4; TRBD1 is a possible D gene (6 bases). Written as DNA, the CDR3 is TGTGCCAGTAGTATAGAAGGACAGCGAGACCTAGCCAAAAACATTCAGTACTTC. Translating it yields CASSIEGQRDLAKNIQYF. Combining the CDR3 with reference TRBV19 and TRBJ2-4 gives the whole variable domain DGGITQSPKYLFRKEGQNVTLSCEQNLNHDAMYWYRQDPGQGLRLIYYSQIVNDFQKGDIAEGYSVSREKKESFPLTVTSAQKNPTAFYLCASSIEGQRDLAKNIQYFGAGTRLSVL.